This note documents a single T cell receptor beta chain sequence. Its antigen is still unknown. Germline V gene data show CDR1 as SEHNR and CDR2 as FQNEAQ (reference sequence). The V and J ends lost 6 bases and 12 bases, in that order; junction bases with no gene match: 8. The CDR3 is 12 residues long. Method: immunoSEQ multiplex PCR; TCRdb's copy keeps in-frame clones and lacks some. This sample has 150,000 to 200,000 clones, with about nine tenths found just once. This record belongs to a study of T cell responses to AZD1222 COVID-19 vaccine. Findings of the study overall: Along spike, vaccine-associated CD4 TCRs were found throughout, with dominance at 160-218 and 743-854.

The TCR was taken from an adult in good health. The sequences come from peripheral blood, collected on day 0 of AZD1222 vaccination. This rearrangement joins TRBV7-9 to TRBJ2-5, with 9 positions matching TRBD1. In DNA form, the CDR3 reads TGTGCCAGCAGGTCCGCCGGGGACAGGGAGTACTTC. Its protein is CASRSAGDREYF.